Listed below are T cell receptor beta chains from one sample, sequenced in a study of blood T cell repertoires in COVID-19. TCRdb keeps only in-frame clones here, not all; method: immunoSEQ multiplex PCR. The table lists approximately 170,000 clones, approximately 77% of them singletons. The source material was peripheral blood. The receptor set was obtained from a woman over 75 with active or convalescent COVID-19. The CDR3 runs from the conserved cysteine through the conserved F or W. A D gene is named only where the DNA matches it firmly.

v_call: TRBV7-3; j_call: TRBJ2-3; d_call: NA; cdr3_aa: CASSRLGGTDTQYF; cdr3_nt: TGTGCCAGCAGCCGACTAGGCGGCACAGATACGCAGTATTTT
v_call: TRBV19; j_call: TRBJ1-3; d_call: NA; cdr3_aa: CASSSGASGNTIYF; cdr3_nt: TGTGCCAGTAGTAGCGGTGCATCTGGAAACACCATATATTTT
v_call: TRBV3-1/TRBV3-2; j_call: TRBJ2-3; d_call: TRBD2; cdr3_aa: CASSHATSGYTDTQYF; cdr3_nt: TGTGCCAGCAGCCATGCGACTAGCGGTTACACAGATACGCAGTATTTT
v_call: TRBV25-1; j_call: TRBJ1-2; d_call: NA; cdr3_aa: CASSEGGGYGYTF; cdr3_nt: TGTGCCAGCAGTGAAGGAGGCGGCTATGGCTACACCTTC
v_call: TRBV19; j_call: TRBJ1-5; d_call: TRBD1; cdr3_aa: CATITGTGGTQPQHF; cdr3_nt: TGTGCCACTATAACCGGGACAGGGGGCACTCAGCCCCAGCATTTT
v_call: TRBV9; j_call: TRBJ2-1; d_call: TRBD2; cdr3_aa: CASSVVGTSGRGEQFF; cdr3_nt: TGTGCCAGCAGCGTAGTTGGGACTAGCGGGAGGGGTGAGCAGTTCTTC
v_call: TRBV6-5; j_call: TRBJ2-5; d_call: TRBD1; cdr3_aa: CASSPDRGETQYF; cdr3_nt: TGTGCCAGCAGCCCGGACAGGGGAGAGACCCAGTACTTC
v_call: TRBV7-8; j_call: TRBJ1-2; d_call: NA; cdr3_aa: CASSLDWGDYGYTF; cdr3_nt: TGTGCCAGCAGCTTAGACTGGGGCGACTATGGCTACACCTTC
v_call: TRBV30; j_call: TRBJ1-1; d_call: NA; cdr3_aa: CAWRLHLNTEAFF; cdr3_nt: TGTGCCTGGAGGTTACATCTGAACACTGAAGCTTTCTTT
v_call: TRBV29-1; j_call: TRBJ2-3; d_call: NA; cdr3_aa: CSGQTLDTQYF; cdr3_nt: TGCAGCGGGCAGACTTTAGATACGCAGTATTTT
v_call: TRBV6-4; j_call: TRBJ2-1; d_call: TRBD2; cdr3_aa: CASRLDPGGNEQFF; cdr3_nt: TGTGCCAGCAGACTGGACCCCGGGGGGAATGAGCAGTTCTTC
v_call: TRBV10-3; j_call: TRBJ2-1; d_call: TRBD1; cdr3_aa: CAISSGQTYNEQFF; cdr3_nt: TGTGCCATCAGTTCGGGACAGACATACAATGAGCAGTTCTTC